This is a list of T cell receptor beta chains from one sample in a study of blood T cell repertoires in COVID-19. Only in-frame clones appear in the TCRdb table, and some are missing; sequencing was by immunoSEQ multiplex PCR. The data show roughly 60,000 clones, approximately 90% seen once. The sequenced sample consisted of peripheral blood. Receptor source: a woman aged 80 or over with active COVID-19. CDR3s include the opening cysteine and the closing phenylalanine or tryptophan. Each record gives: V gene, D gene, CDR3 protein. D genes are given only for firm matches.

v_call: TRBV28; d_call: TRBD2; cdr3_aa: CASSRGGRETQYF
v_call: TRBV21-1; d_call: .; cdr3_aa: CASSKSGRAGETQYF
v_call: TRBV7-8; d_call: .; cdr3_aa: CASSTRDAYEQYF
v_call: TRBV19; d_call: .; cdr3_aa: CASSITGYNEQFF
v_call: TRBV29-1; d_call: TRBD1; cdr3_aa: CSAGQGMNTEAFF
v_call: TRBV20-1; d_call: .; cdr3_aa: CSASGWGVSGELFF
v_call: TRBV5-4; d_call: .; cdr3_aa: CASSLGGGTQHF
v_call: TRBV7-6; d_call: .; cdr3_aa: CASLSSGVADTQYF
v_call: TRBV19; d_call: .; cdr3_aa: CASSIFGSSYEQYF
v_call: TRBV2; d_call: TRBD1; cdr3_aa: CASSAEGAGYGYTF
v_call: TRBV18; d_call: .; cdr3_aa: CASSPDSSPNYGYTF
v_call: TRBV7-9; d_call: .; cdr3_aa: CASSLSGTGEQFF
v_call: TRBV19; d_call: .; cdr3_aa: CASCQGLTGELFF
v_call: TRBV6-1; d_call: .; cdr3_aa: CASSEAAQGYNQPQHF